A selection of T cell receptor beta chains follows, all from one sample in a study of shared clonotypes between healthy human individuals. Method: immunoSEQ multiplex PCR; TCRdb's copy keeps in-frame clones and lacks some. The sample carries 550,000 to 750,000 clones, just over 90% recorded once. Sequenced sample: naive CD8+ T cells sorted from blood. The receptors were sampled from a man aged 30 to 45 in good health. Both conserved end residues are part of each CDR3. A D gene is named only where the DNA matches it firmly. The listing skips clone size in some rows; elsewhere it reads once, few, many or a size class.

clone_size,d_call,j_call,v_call,cdr3_aa,cdr3_nt
-,TRBD2,TRBJ2-3,TRBV10-3,CAISAGTSKTDTQYF,TGTGCCATCAGTGCCGGGACTAGCAAGACGGATACGCAGTATTTT
-,-,TRBJ2-1,TRBV5-1,CASKEDWVYNEQFF,TGCGCCAGCAAGGAGGATTGGGTTTACAATGAGCAGTTCTTC
-,TRBD2,TRBJ2-2,TRBV11-2,CASSSTGVIAGGPLELFF,TGTGCCAGCAGCTCGACGGGCGTTATAGCGGGAGGGCCGTTGGAGCTGTTTTTT
-,TRBD1,TRBJ2-7,TRBV7-2,CASSSIQGWYEQYF,TGTGCCAGCAGCTCCATACAGGGGTGGTACGAGCAGTACTTC
-,-,TRBJ2-3,TRBV6-5,CATEGGDTQYF,TGTGCCACGGAAGGTGGAGATACGCAGTATTTT
-,-,TRBJ2-5,TRBV19,CASSFSGRAETQYF,TGTGCCAGTAGTTTCAGCGGCCGGGCGGAGACCCAGTACTTC
-,TRBD2,TRBJ2-7,TRBV9,CASSSGLAGPYEQYF,TGTGCCAGCAGCTCGGGACTAGCGGGACCCTACGAGCAGTACTTC
-,TRBD1,TRBJ2-3,TRBV18,CASSPPGTGFTDTQYF,TGTGCCAGCTCACCACCGGGGACAGGGTTCACAGATACGCAGTATTTT
-,-,TRBJ2-1,TRBV13,CASSLGRQEQFF,TGTGCCAGCAGCTTAGGTAGGCAGGAGCAGTTCTTC
once,-,TRBJ2-3,TRBV7-8,CASGPGTLPSTDTQYF,TGTGCCAGCGGCCCCGGGACCCTCCCTAGCACAGATACGCAGTATTTT
-,-,TRBJ1-2,TRBV11-2,CASSKGTSPEVRYIGYTF,TGTGCCAGCAGCAAAGGGACATCGCCGGAGGTACGGTACATAGGCTACACCTTC
-,-,TRBJ2-7,TRBV10-3,CAISDQWGDSYEQYF,TGTGCCATCAGTGACCAATGGGGGGACTCCTACGAGCAGTACTTC
-,-,TRBJ2-1,TRBV21-1,CASSPAGVYNEQFF,TGTGCCAGCAGCCCAGCGGGAGTGTACAATGAGCAGTTCTTC
-,TRBD1,TRBJ2-2,TRBV5-5,CASSWDSKSGELFF,TGTGCCAGCAGCTGGGACAGTAAGTCCGGGGAGCTGTTTTTT
once,-,TRBJ2-1,TRBV2,CASIGESSYNEQFF,TGTGCCAGCATCGGGGAAAGCTCCTACAATGAGCAGTTCTTC
-,-,TRBJ2-7,TRBV5-5,CASSLVGGSYEQYF,TGTGCCAGCAGCTTGGTGGGGGGTTCCTACGAGCAGTACTTC
-,TRBD1,TRBJ2-7,TRBV7-7,CASSPGTGTYEQYF,TGTGCTAGCAGCCCGGGGACAGGTACCTACGAGCAGTACTTC
-,TRBD1,TRBJ1-1,TRBV30,CAWSKGARTEAFF,TGTGCCTGGAGCAAGGGGGCGCGAACTGAAGCTTTCTTT
-,-,TRBJ1-5,TRBV4-1,CASSQDWQARGQPQHF,TGCGCCAGCAGCCAAGATTGGCAGGCCCGGGGTCAGCCCCAGCATTTT
-,-,TRBJ2-7,TRBV5-1,CASTRGNEQYF,TGCGCCAGCACCAGGGGCAACGAGCAGTACTTC
-,-,TRBJ1-5,TRBV6-1,CASSEGRGTQPQHF,TGTGCCAGCAGTGAAGGTAGGGGTACTCAGCCCCAGCATTTT
-,TRBD2,TRBJ2-1,TRBV5-1,CASSLDVGLATYNEQFF,TGCGCCAGCAGCTTGGATGTGGGACTAGCGACCTACAATGAGCAGTTCTTC
-,-,TRBJ2-3,TRBV28,CASSLAGFGRTDTQYF,TGTGCCAGCAGTTTAGCCGGGTTTGGGAGGACAGATACGCAGTATTTT
once,-,TRBJ2-7,TRBV19,CATHDVSYEQYF,TGTGCCACCCACGACGTCTCCTACGAGCAGTACTTC
-,-,TRBJ2-7,TRBV29-1,CSGEEEGRGEQYF,TGCAGCGGGGAAGAGGAGGGACGGGGCGAGCAGTACTTC
-,-,TRBJ1-1,TRBV13,CASSLALTGNTEAFF,TGTGCCAGCAGCTTAGCCCTGACAGGGAACACTGAAGCTTTCTTT
-,-,TRBJ1-2,TRBV28,CASMGMGGYTF,TGTGCCAGCATGGGGATGGGTGGCTACACCTTC
-,-,TRBJ2-1,TRBV7-8,CASRLAGASNEQFF,TGTGCCAGCAGGTTGGCGGGGGCGTCCAATGAGCAGTTCTTC
-,-,TRBJ2-5,TRBV7-2,CASSHPTGRETQYF,TGTGCCAGCAGCCACCCAACAGGGCGGGAGACCCAGTACTTC
-,-,TRBJ2-5,TRBV29-1,CSVVLRQVELETQYF,TGCAGCGTTGTATTAAGACAGGTGGAGTTAGAGACCCAGTACTTC
-,TRBD1,TRBJ2-7,TRBV13,CASSIGTDYEQYF,TGTGCCAGCTCTATCGGGACAGACTACGAGCAGTACTTC
-,TRBD1,TRBJ2-3,TRBV11-2,CASSEPGQGSTDTQYF,TGTGCCAGCAGCGAACCGGGACAGGGTTCAACAGATACGCAGTATTTT
once,TRBD1,TRBJ2-7,TRBV7-2,CASSLPGTGYYEQYF,TGTGCCAGCAGCTTACCCGGGACAGGATACTACGAGCAGTACTTC
-,-,TRBJ2-7,TRBV9,CASSLFRGGEQYF,TGTGCCAGCAGCCTCTTCAGGGGTGGCGAGCAGTACTTC
-,TRBD1,TRBJ2-1,TRBV7-3,CASSLTPTGTDNEQFF,TGTGCCAGCAGCTTAACGCCTACAGGGACAGACAATGAGCAGTTCTTC
-,TRBD1,TRBJ1-4,TRBV9,CASSAPRTGVGANEKLFF,TGTGCCAGCAGCGCCCCCCGGACAGGGGTCGGGGCTAATGAAAAACTGTTTTTT
-,TRBD1,TRBJ2-7,TRBV4-1,CASSQGPADRAHEQYF,TGCGCCAGCAGCCAAGGGCCGGCGGACAGGGCTCACGAGCAGTACTTC
-,-,TRBJ2-7,TRBV29-1,CSVEDARGPYEQYF,TGCAGCGTTGAAGACGCTCGGGGGCCATACGAGCAGTACTTC
once,TRBD1,TRBJ2-1,TRBV13,CASSAGQGVNEQFF,TGTGCCAGCAGCGCGGGACAGGGGGTCAATGAGCAGTTCTTC
-,-,TRBJ1-4,TRBV28,CASTKDAKKLFF,TGTGCCAGCACCAAGGACGCAAAAAAACTGTTTTTT
-,TRBD1,TRBJ2-7,TRBV18,CASSPGTDYEQYF,TGTGCCAGCTCACCCGGGACAGACTACGAGCAGTACTTC
-,-,TRBJ2-1,TRBV4-3,CASSQEGASDYNEQFF,TGCGCCAGCAGCCAAGAGGGGGCTAGCGACTACAATGAGCAGTTCTTC
few,-,TRBJ2-7,TRBV28,CASRHLLTTDPYEQYF,TGTGCCAGCAGACACCTGCTAACGACAGACCCCTACGAGCAGTACTTC
-,TRBD1,TRBJ2-6,TRBV29-1,CSVEVQGISSGANVLTF,TGCAGCGTTGAGGTACAGGGGATTAGCTCTGGGGCCAACGTCCTGACTTTC
-,TRBD1,TRBJ2-7,TRBV27,CASSGTGGRRYEQYF,TGTGCCAGCAGCGGGACAGGGGGTCGAAGGTACGAGCAGTACTTC
-,TRBD1,TRBJ2-5,TRBV5-4,CASSLSGRQGLETQYF,TGTGCCAGCAGCTTATCGGGCCGACAGGGTTTGGAGACCCAGTACTTC
-,-,TRBJ2-2,TRBV9,CASSLNTGELFF,TGTGCCAGCAGTCTAAACACCGGGGAGCTGTTTTTT
-,TRBD2,TRBJ2-7,TRBV13,CASAHVGGRGEQYF,TGTGCCAGCGCCCATGTCGGAGGGAGGGGCGAGCAGTACTTC
-,TRBD2,TRBJ2-3,TRBV7-2,CASSWPSGVSTDTQYF,TGTGCCAGCAGCTGGCCTAGCGGGGTTAGCACAGATACGCAGTATTTT
-,-,TRBJ1-4,TRBV6-5,CATLPFKGNEKLFF,TGTGCCACCTTACCGTTTAAGGGGAATGAAAAACTGTTTTTT
once,-,TRBJ2-7,TRBV6-5,CASSYLSVGDSYEQYF,TGTGCCAGCAGTTACCTTTCTGTCGGCGACTCCTACGAGCAGTACTTC
-,-,TRBJ2-1,TRBV6-1,CASSDIESSYNEQFF,TGTGCCAGCAGTGACATAGAGTCCTCCTACAATGAGCAGTTCTTC
-,-,TRBJ2-3,TRBV2,CASSVEVRDTQYF,TGTGCCAGCAGTGTAGAGGTGCGAGATACGCAGTATTTT
-,-,TRBJ2-1,TRBV13,CASSLAAGGYNEQFF,TGTGCCAGCAGCTTAGCGGCAGGAGGGTACAATGAGCAGTTCTTC
-,-,TRBJ2-7,TRBV9,CASGGTPAYEQYF,TGTGCCAGCGGCGGGACGCCCGCCTACGAGCAGTACTTC